These 8 T cell receptor beta chains were sequenced from one sample in a study of regulatory T cells in long-lasting Graves disease. The time point denotes: newly diagnosed GD, antithyroid drugs for less than 3 months. The TCR library was made from RNA extracted from PBMCs. Both iRepertoire HTBI primers and Arm-PCR of CDR3 regions were used to build the TCR beta libraries. A single record per CDR3 protein comes from TCRdb applying MiXCR to the multiplex PCR reads. The sample includes hundreds of thousands of distinct CDR3 sequences, roughly 15% of them seen just once. This sample also belongs to another study, concerning T cells in Graves' hyperthyroidism and ophthalmopathy.

This material consisted of peripheral blood mononuclear cells (PBMCs), taken at new diagnosis, from a patient treated with antithyroid drugs. The receptor set was obtained from a woman in her 30s with Graves disease.

This clonotype has only a few counts. V is TRBV7-2 and J is TRBJ2-6; possibly TRBD2 for D (5 bases). The CDR3 has 16 residues. Between the trimmed V and J ends, which lost 3 bases and 0 bases, there was a span of 9 bases. Germline values: CDR1 SGHTA, CDR2 FQGNSA. Here the CDR3 DNA reads TGTGCCAGCAGCTTCGCGGGTATCTCTGGGGCCAACGTCCTGACTTTC. Amino acid sequence: CASSFAGISGANVLTF.

This clonotype appeared many times. Here the CDR3 DNA reads TGTGCCAGCAGTTCCACAGGGGACTATGGCTACACCTTC. This encodes CASSSTGDYGYTF. The gene calls are TRBV2 and TRBJ1-2; TRBD1 agrees at 7 bases. The V and J ends lost 5 bases and 3 bases, in that order; junction bases with no gene match: 3. In germline, CDR1 is SNHLY, CDR2 FYNNEI. This CDR3 is built from 13 residues.

This clonotype was observed a handful of times. This sequence may be a read error, since a much larger clone differs from it by one base. The V call is TRBV27, the J call TRBJ1-5, with TRBD1 as a possible D gene (6 bases). Germline CDR1 MNHEY, CDR2 SMNVEV (reference sequence). The CDR3 consists of 14 residues. The V and J ends lost 4 bases and 6 bases respectively, with 13 bases between them. This CDR3 is CASSSAGVGQPQHF. The CDR3 nucleotides read TGTGCCAGCAGTTCAGCAGGGGTGGGTCAGCCCCAGCATTTT.

This clonotype appeared a few times. The V call is TRBV20-1, the J call TRBJ2-1; weak D call: TRBD2 (5 bases). Germline CDR1 and CDR2: DFQATT and SNEGSKA (reference sequence). CDR3 length: 14 residues. V lost 2 bases to trimming and J lost 0 bases, with 8 bases between them. CDR3 in amino acids: CSARSGSSYNEQFF. DNA for the CDR3: TGCAGTGCTAGAAGTGGGAGCTCCTACAATGAGCAGTTCTTC.

The rearrangement joins TRBV2 to TRBJ2-1; 9 nucleotides line up with TRBD1. The germline V gene has CDR1 SNHLY and CDR2 FYNNEI. The CDR3 runs 16 residues. V dropped 3 bases and J dropped 5; count of bases not matched to a gene: 8. The CDR3 nucleotides read TGTGCCAGCAGTGACCCTGGGACAGGGATAAACAATGAGCAGTTCTTC. This gives the protein CASSDPGTGINNEQFF.

This clonotype has just a few counts. The chain is built from TRBV18 and TRBJ2-3; a weak D match, TRBD1 (5 bases). The J call is in doubt because the DNA end fits TRBJ1-1 better. Germline V gene sequence: CDR1 KGHSH, CDR2 LQKENI. The length of the CDR3 is 12 residues. This CDR3 is CASSPISRGAFF. The CDR3 nucleotides are TGTGCCAGCTCACCTATCTCACGGGGGGCTTTCTTT.

In its sample, this clonotype was seen once. The CDR3 coding sequence is TGTGCCAGCAGCTTACTTTCAGGCCTCTCCTACGAGCAGTACTTC. It yields the protein CASSLLSGLSYEQYF. The genes are TRBV7-2 and TRBJ2-7; unclear D gene. V gave up 2 bases and J gave up 0 bases, with 11 bases separating them. CDR1 is SGHTA, CDR2 FQGNSA, per germline. CDR3 length: 15 amino acids.

The sample holds one count of this clonotype. DNA of the CDR3: TGTGCCACCCACGATTTAGCGGGAGAGCCAGATACGCAGTATTTT. Amino acids: CATHDLAGEPDTQYF. The V call is TRBV9, the J call TRBJ2-3; 9 bases agree with TRBD2. Germline CDR1 reads SGDLS; CDR2 reads YYNGEE. This CDR3 region has 15 residues. The V gene end was trimmed by 9 bases and the J gene end by 4 bases; junction bases not matched to a gene: 12.